The subject of this entry is one T cell receptor beta chain. Its antigen remains unidentified. Base qualities are not provided; no much larger clone lies one nucleotide away. Cut back by 2 bases and 4 bases, the V and J ends lie 12 bases apart. CDR1 SEHNR and CDR2 FQNEAQ are derived from the germline V gene (reference sequence). From the cysteine through the phenylalanine, the CDR3 covers 14 amino acids. CDR3 DNA is the only sequence kept; it has 42 bases, read in frame from the first base. This record comes from a study of identical twins (TCRdb year 2016). With respect to the entire study: To test whether fetal clonotypes persist, this study deep-sequenced TCR alpha and beta repertoires from monozygotic twins, from unrelated adults of various ages, and from cord blood. To rule out contamination, replicate twin experiments were performed at different times with different library preparation protocols. Study-wide conclusions, independent of this receptor: Zero-insertion analyses could be partly confounded by invariant T cells such as MAIT and iNKT, though diverse VJ usage argued against such confounding for most clonotypes. Conclusions relied on cross-sectional statistical analysis, since the same donors could not be followed over many years. Abundant cord blood beta clonotypes carried fewer insertions; young adult naive repertoires showed a weaker similar trend, while memory repertoires showed none. In monozygotic twins, recombination models systematically underestimated out-of-frame TCR alpha sharing, but the models matched the sharing seen between unrelated individuals. In beta out-of-frame sequences, excess twin sharing was weaker, because having fewer shared sequences lowered the signal-to-noise ratio. Compared with coincidental sharing between unrelated individuals, out-of-frame TCR alpha sequences shared between twins had an excess of sequences with low generation probability.

Receptor libraries were prepared by 5' RACE. TCRdb shows the sequencer as Illumina HiSeq 2000. A universal primer binding site was added through template switching, and the final cDNA carried a unique molecular identifier so that TCR cDNA molecules could be counted accurately. Specific primers in the conserved constant-segment region were used to synthesize first-strand cDNA for TCR alpha and beta chains. To control for contamination, every cDNA library carried two barcodes: a SMART-Mk sample barcode plus Illumina barcodes. Two successive PCR steps introduced TruSeq adapter sequences along with Illumina sample barcodes. The Illumina HiSeq platform was used with custom primers to sequence TCR alpha and beta cDNA libraries. Regarding the original processing steps: Unique molecular identifiers were extracted from raw reads with MiGEC, and CDR3 positions were determined with MiXCR. Recombination models were inferred per individual with the repgenHMM and IGoR tools using an EM algorithm. Shared clonotype analysis was performed with the tcR package in R, normalizing sharing by the product of cloneset sizes. To study raw recombination free of thymic and clonal selection effects, out-of-frame nonproductive sequences were analyzed. The raw public data were reprocessed by TCRdb itself: fastp quality trimming at Q25, MiXCR clonotype calling, in-frame beta chains only. Each record represents a unique CDR3 protein, reported with the most common genes and DNA among its rows. It is TCRdb's table, rather than the study itself, that gives the V and J calls and clone size. Present in this sample are about 550,000 distinct CDR3 sequences, approximately 20% of which were seen just once. The ten most abundant clones make up around 0.48% of the sample.

All donors were healthy Caucasians. The twin cohort comprised three pairs of female monozygotic twins, all aged roughly 18 to 30 years. Positive isolation kits from Invitrogen were used to isolate the CD4+ and CD8+ T cell populations. A further study also used this sample, focusing on yellow fever vaccine responses in identical twins. The second study also describes: The authors reported that the T cell response to vaccination in identical twins appeared partly convergent and partly personalized. Focusing on identical twins, the study followed the T cell clones that responded to the vaccine, and did so with precision.

The sequenced material came from CD4+ T cells sorted from blood. The rearranged chain carries TRBV7-9 and TRBJ2-7, with the D gene uncertain. The TCR sequence derives from a woman aged 18-29 years in good health. The DNA sequence is as follows: TGTGCCAGCAGCTTAATGGGTGGAGAATACGAGCAGTACTTC. The resulting protein is CASSLMGGEYEQYF. The CDR3 plus the reference TRBV7-9 and TRBJ2-7 genes for the other parts give the full variable domain: DTGVSQNPRHKITKRGQNVTFRCDPISEHNRLYWYRQTLGQGPEFLTYFQNEAQLEKSRLLSDRFSAERPKGSFSTLEIQRTEQGDSAMYLCASSLMGGEYEQYFGPGTRLTVT.